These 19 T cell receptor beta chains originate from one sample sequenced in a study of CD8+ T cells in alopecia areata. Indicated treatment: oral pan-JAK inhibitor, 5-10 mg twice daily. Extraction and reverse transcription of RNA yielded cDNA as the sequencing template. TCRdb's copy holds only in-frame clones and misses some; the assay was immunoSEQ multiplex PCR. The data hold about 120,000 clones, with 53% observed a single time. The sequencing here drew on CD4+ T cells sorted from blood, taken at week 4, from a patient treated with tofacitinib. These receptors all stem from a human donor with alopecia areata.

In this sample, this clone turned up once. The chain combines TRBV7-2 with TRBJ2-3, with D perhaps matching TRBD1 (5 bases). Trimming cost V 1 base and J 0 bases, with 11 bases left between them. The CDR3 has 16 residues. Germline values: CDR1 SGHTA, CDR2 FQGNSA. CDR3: CASSLVAGFSTDTQYF. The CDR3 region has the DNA TGTGCCAGCAGCTTAGTGGCAGGGTTCAGCACAGATACGCAGTATTTT. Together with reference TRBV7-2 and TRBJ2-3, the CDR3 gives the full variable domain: GAGVSQSPSNKVTEKGKDVELRCDPISGHTALYWYRQSLGQGLEFLIYFQGNSAPDKSGLPSDRFSAERTGGSVSTLTIQRTQQEDSAVYLCASSLVAGFSTDTQYFGPGTRLTVL.

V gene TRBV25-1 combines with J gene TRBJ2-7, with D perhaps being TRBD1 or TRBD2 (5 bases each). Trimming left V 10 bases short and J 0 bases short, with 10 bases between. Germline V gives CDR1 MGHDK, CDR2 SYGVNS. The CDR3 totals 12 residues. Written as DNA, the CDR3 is TGTGCCACCACGGGGCCCTCCTACGAGCAGTACTTC. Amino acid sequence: CATTGPSYEQYF.

The CDR3 loop reads CASSPWSGGYEQYF. The CDR3 bases are TGTGCCAGCAGTCCCTGGTCGGGAGGGTACGAGCAGTACTTC. The chain has TRBV27 and TRBJ2-7; 8 bases match TRBD2. The V and J ends lost 5 bases and 4 bases, in that order; junction bases with no gene match: 7. CDR3 length: 14 amino acids. From germline, CDR1 is MNHEY and CDR2 SMNVEV (reference sequence).

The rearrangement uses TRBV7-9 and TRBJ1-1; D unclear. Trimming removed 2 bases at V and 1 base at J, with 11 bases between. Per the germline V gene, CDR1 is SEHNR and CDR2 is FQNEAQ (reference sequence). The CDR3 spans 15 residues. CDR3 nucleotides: TGTGCCAGCAGCTTACAAGCGATCGGGAACACTGAAGCTTTCTTT. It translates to CASSLQAIGNTEAFF.

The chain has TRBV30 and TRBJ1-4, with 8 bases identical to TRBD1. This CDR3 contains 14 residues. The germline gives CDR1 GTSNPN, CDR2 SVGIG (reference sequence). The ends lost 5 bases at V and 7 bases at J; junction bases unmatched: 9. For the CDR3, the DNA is TGTGCCTGGCGTACCAGGGGGCCGGGTGAAAAACTGTTTTTT. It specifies CAWRTRGPGEKLFF.

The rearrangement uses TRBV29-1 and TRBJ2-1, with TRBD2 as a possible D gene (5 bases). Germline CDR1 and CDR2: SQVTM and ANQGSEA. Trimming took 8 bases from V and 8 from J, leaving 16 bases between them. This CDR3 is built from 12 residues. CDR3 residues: CSLALAGDEQFF. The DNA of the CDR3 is TGCAGCTTAGCCCTAGCCGGCGATGAGCAGTTCTTC.

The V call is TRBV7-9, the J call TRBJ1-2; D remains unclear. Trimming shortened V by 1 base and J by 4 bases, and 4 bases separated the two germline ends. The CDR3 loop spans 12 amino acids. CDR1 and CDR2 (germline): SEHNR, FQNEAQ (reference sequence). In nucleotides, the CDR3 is TGTGCCAGCAGCTTAGAACCCTATGGCTACACCTTC. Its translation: CASSLEPYGYTF.

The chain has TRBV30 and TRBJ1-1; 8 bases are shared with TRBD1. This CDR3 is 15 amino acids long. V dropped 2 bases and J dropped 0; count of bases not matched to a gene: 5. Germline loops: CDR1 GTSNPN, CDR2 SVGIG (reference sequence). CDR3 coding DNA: TGTGCCTGGAGTTCAGGGGGCGTTATGAACACTGAAGCTTTCTTT. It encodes CAWSSGGVMNTEAFF.

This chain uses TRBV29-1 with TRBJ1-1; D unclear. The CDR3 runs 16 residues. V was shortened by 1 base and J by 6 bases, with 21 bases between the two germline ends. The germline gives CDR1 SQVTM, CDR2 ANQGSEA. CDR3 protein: CSVEAAQRLRRAEAFF. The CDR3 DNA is TGCAGCGTTGAAGCGGCACAGCGTCTGCGAAGGGCTGAAGCTTTCTTT. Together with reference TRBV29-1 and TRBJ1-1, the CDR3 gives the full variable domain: SAVISQKPSRDICQRGTSLTIQCQVDSQVTMMFWYRQQPGQSLTLIATANQGSEATYESGFVIDKFPISRPNLTFSTLTVSNMSPEDSSIYLCSVEAAQRLRRAEAFFGQGTRLTVV.

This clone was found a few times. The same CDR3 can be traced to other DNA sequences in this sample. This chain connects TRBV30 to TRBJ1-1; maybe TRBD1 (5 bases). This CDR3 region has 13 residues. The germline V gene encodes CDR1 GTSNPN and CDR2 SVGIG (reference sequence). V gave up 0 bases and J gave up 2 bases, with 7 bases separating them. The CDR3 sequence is CAWSVQENTEAFF. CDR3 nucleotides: TGTGCCTGGAGTGTACAGGAAAACACTGAAGCTTTCTTT. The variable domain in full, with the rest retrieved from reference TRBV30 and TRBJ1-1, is SQTIHQWPATLVQPVGSPLSLECTVEGTSNPNLYWYRQAAGRGLQLLFYSVGIGQISSEVPQNLSASRPQDRQFILSSKKLLLSDSGFYLCAWSVQENTEAFFGQGTRLTVV.

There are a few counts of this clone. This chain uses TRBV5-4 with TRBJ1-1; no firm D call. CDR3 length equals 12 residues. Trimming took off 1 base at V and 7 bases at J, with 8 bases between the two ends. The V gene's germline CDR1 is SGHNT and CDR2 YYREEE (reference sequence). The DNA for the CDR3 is TGTGCCAGCAGCTTGTCAGGATATGAAGCTTTCTTT. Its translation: CASSLSGYEAFF. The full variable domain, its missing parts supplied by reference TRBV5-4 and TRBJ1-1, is ETGVTQSPTHLIKTRGQQVTLRCSSQSGHNTVSWYQQALGQGPQFIFQYYREEENGRGNFPPRFSGLQFPNYSSELNVNALELDDSALYLCASSLSGYEAFFGQGTRLTVV.

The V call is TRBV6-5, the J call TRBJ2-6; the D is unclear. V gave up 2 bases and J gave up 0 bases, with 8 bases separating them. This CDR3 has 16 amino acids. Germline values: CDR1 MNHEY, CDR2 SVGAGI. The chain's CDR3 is CASSYHRGSGANVLTF. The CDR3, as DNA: TGTGCCAGCAGTTACCATCGCGGCTCTGGGGCCAACGTCCTGACTTTC.

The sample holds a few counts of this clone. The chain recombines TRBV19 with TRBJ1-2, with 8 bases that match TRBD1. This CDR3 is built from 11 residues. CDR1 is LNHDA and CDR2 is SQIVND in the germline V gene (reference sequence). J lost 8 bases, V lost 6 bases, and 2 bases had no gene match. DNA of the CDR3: TGTGCCAGTAGCGACAGGGGCGGCTACACCTTC. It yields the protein CASSDRGGYTF.

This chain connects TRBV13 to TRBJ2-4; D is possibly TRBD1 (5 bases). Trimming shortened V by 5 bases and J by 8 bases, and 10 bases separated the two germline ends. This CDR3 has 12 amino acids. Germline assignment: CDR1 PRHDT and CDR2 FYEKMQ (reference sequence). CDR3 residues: CASSRQRDIQYF. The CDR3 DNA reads TGTGCCAGCAGCCGACAGAGAGACATTCAGTACTTC.

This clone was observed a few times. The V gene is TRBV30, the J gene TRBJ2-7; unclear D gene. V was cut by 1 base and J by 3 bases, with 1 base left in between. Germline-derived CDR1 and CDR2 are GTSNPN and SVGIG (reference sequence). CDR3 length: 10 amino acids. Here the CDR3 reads CAWSGYEQYF. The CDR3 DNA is TGTGCCTGGAGTGGCTACGAGCAGTACTTC.

CDR3 in DNA: TGTGCCAGCAGCGTTTCCGGGACAGGGCAATATGGCTACACCTTC. Translated: CASSVSGTGQYGYTF. This chain links TRBV9 with TRBJ1-2; 9 nucleotides align to TRBD1. Germline V CDR1 and CDR2: SGDLS, YYNGEE. The CDR3 loop spans 15 amino acids. V dropped 2 bases and J dropped 5; count of bases not matched to a gene: 7.

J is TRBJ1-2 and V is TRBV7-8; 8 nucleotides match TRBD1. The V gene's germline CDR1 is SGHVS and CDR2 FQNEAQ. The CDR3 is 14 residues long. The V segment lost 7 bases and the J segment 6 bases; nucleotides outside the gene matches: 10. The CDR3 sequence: CASINLTGANGYTF. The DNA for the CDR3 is TGTGCCAGCATCAACCTGACAGGGGCAAATGGCTACACCTTC.

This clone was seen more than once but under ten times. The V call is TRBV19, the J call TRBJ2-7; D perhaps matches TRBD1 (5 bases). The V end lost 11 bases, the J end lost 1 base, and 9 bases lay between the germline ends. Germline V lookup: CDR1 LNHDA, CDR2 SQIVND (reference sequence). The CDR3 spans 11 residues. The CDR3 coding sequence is TGTGCCTCAGGGTCTTCCTACGAGCAGTACTTC. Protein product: CASGSSYEQYF.

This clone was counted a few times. The chain's CDR3 is CSVGTHTTTGELFF. In DNA form, the CDR3 reads TGCAGCGTTGGGACACACACTACCACCGGGGAGCTGTTTTTT. The chain uses TRBV29-1 and TRBJ2-2; maybe TRBD1 (5 bases). The V gene lost 4 bases and the J gene lost 4 bases, with 13 bases spanning the gap. This CDR3 has 14 amino acids. In germline, CDR1 is SQVTM, CDR2 ANQGSEA.